This entry lists 8 T cell receptor beta chains sequenced from one sample in a study of T-cell memory formation after mild COVID-19. Each CDR3 protein is one row after TCRdb ran MiXCR on the 5' RACE reads. This table has fewer than 550,000 distinct CDR3 sequences, around 18% appearing once. The specimen sequenced was PBMCs or a T cell subset sorted from them (not recorded which). These receptor sequences come from an adult woman who had mild COVID-19 (a few samples of this study predate the infection). Cell type and time point are not known.

The V and J genes are TRBV12-3 or TRBV12-4 and TRBJ2-3; 9 bases fit TRBD1. The trim removed 5 bases at V and 3 bases at J, leaving 6 bases unmatched. The CDR3 is 15 amino acids. DNA for the CDR3: TGTGCCAGCAGTCCGCACAGGGGGCTAACAGATACGCAGTATTTT. This gives the protein CASSPHRGLTDTQYF.

This clonotype was found a few times. The genes are TRBV12-3 or TRBV12-4 and TRBJ2-1; 10 bases are shared with TRBD2. Unmatched junction bases numbered 7, after V lost 6 bases and J lost 5 bases. The CDR3 extends over 15 amino acids. CDR3: CASRYSGGMNNEQFF. The CDR3, as DNA: TGTGCCAGCAGGTATAGCGGGGGGATGAACAATGAGCAGTTCTTC.

The chain uses TRBV20-1 and TRBJ2-3; D is unclear. The CDR3 is 12 amino acids. Germline CDR1 and CDR2: DFQATT and SNEGSKA (reference sequence). The V gene lost 6 bases and the J gene lost 1 base, with 8 bases spanning the gap. The CDR3 DNA follows: TGCAGTGCATCTAGGCGCACAGATACGCAGTATTTT. Translated: CSASRRTDTQYF.

This clonotype was observed a handful of times. The genes are TRBV7-2 and TRBJ2-1; D may be TRBD1 (8 bases). This CDR3 spans 15 amino acids. V lost 6 bases and J lost 6, with 18 bases in between. Germline CDR1 is SGHTA and CDR2 is FQGNSA. CDR3 protein: CASRRDRGGGNEQFF. CDR3 nucleotides: TGTGCCAGCAGACGCGACAGGGGAGGGGGCAATGAGCAGTTCTTC.

This clonotype was observed a handful of times. The chain uses TRBV12-3 or TRBV12-4 and TRBJ1-5; 7 positions match TRBD1. Trimming took 5 bases from V and 6 from J; bases not matched to a gene: 10. The CDR3 consists of 15 residues. CDR3 sequence: CASSPQEGGSQPQHF. CDR3 bases: TGTGCCAGCAGTCCCCAGGAAGGGGGCAGTCAGCCCCAGCATTTT.

The DNA of the CDR3 is TGCGCCAGCAGCTTGGCCTCCGTCGGCGGGAGTACAGATACGCAGTATTTT. This sequence encodes CASSLASVGGSTDTQYF. V and J are TRBV5-1 and TRBJ2-3; 7 nucleotides align to TRBD2. The CDR3 sequence is 17 residues long. V trimming: 0 bases; J trimming: 3 bases; junction bases outside the gene matches: 10. CDR1 and CDR2 from the germline V gene are SGHRS and YFSETQ.

The chain has TRBV15 and TRBJ2-2; 7 nucleotides agree with TRBD1. The V and J ends lost 0 bases and 0 bases, in that order; junction bases with no gene match: 4. Germline CDR1 and CDR2: LNHNV and YYDKDF (reference sequence). This CDR3 has 17 residues. DNA of the CDR3: TGTGCCACCAGCAGAGATCTCGGGACAGCGAACACCGGGGAGCTGTTTTTT. Residues: CATSRDLGTANTGELFF.

The chain carries TRBV7-6 and TRBJ1-1; unclear D gene. The CDR3 covers 14 residues. Germline lookup yields CDR1 SGHVS and CDR2 FNYEAQ. Between the trimmed V and J ends, which lost 5 bases and 0 bases, there was a span of 10 bases. CDR3 in DNA: TGTGCCAGCAGCAGAGGCCTGTTGAACACTGAAGCTTTCTTT. Translation: CASSRGLLNTEAFF.